This TCR beta chain was recovered during a study of blood T cells in healthy people across ages. The CDR3 runs 12 residues. Germline CDR1 and CDR2: SNHLY and FYNNEI. A second PCR, run for roughly 7 to 12 cycles, used a sample-barcoded 5' primer plus a J-beta primer mix. Each cDNA molecule received a tag from a template-switch adaptor that had 12 random nucleotides. One entry per CDR3 protein results from TCRdb running MiXCR on the 5' RACE reads. This table has fewer than 900,000 distinct CDR3 sequences, roughly 45% appearing once. The source of this sequence is a woman aged 60-75 years in good health. The rearrangement joins TRBV2 to TRBJ2-7; TRBD1 might be the D (5 bases). The last part of the DNA fits TRBJ2-5 better; the J call may be wrong. Sequenced sample: blood. The CDR3 bases are TGTGCCAGCAGTGGCAGGGATCAGACCCAGTACTTC. Protein: CASSGRDQTQYF.